A single sample is the source of the 28 T cell receptor beta chains below, sequenced in a study of T cell responses to AZD1222 COVID-19 vaccine (dated by TCRdb to about 2021). According to the study, the label for this sample's time point signals: baseline before first vaccination. The method was the immunoSEQ multiplex PCR assay. The source is immuneACCESS, and TCRdb retained only in-frame sequences with V and J called. Part of the clones is not carried over; for the studies checked, unresolved V genes explain less than half of this, and the remainder is unexplained. In this sample the table shows 100,000 or so clones, more than 85% of which occur a single time. Approximately 1.2% of the sample is in the top ten clones. The sample here was peripheral blood, taken on day 0 of AZD1222 vaccination. Receptor source: an adult in good health.

This chain uses TRBV5-8 with TRBJ1-5, with 8 bases lining up with TRBD1. CDR1 and CDR2 (germline): SGHTS, YDEGEE. This CDR3 region has 15 residues. The V segment lost 3 bases and the J segment 0 bases; nucleotides outside the gene matches: 2. The CDR3 is CASSSGQGSNQPQHF. Written as DNA, the CDR3 is TGTGCCAGCAGCTCCGGACAGGGTAGCAATCAGCCCCAGCATTTT.

V usage is TRBV6-2 or TRBV6-3 and J usage is TRBJ1-5; D is perhaps TRBD1 (5 bases). V was cut by 0 bases and J by 1 base, with 16 bases left in between. The germline CDR1 and CDR2 sequences are MNHEY and SVGEGT. The CDR3 length is 18 residues. CDR3 residues: CASSYSGWQGESNQPQHF. CDR3 bases: TGTGCCAGCAGTTACTCCGGTTGGCAGGGAGAGAGCAATCAGCCCCAGCATTTT.

The chain is built from TRBV25-1 and TRBJ2-1; D tentatively reads TRBD1 or TRBD2 (5 bases each). CDR3 length: 15 amino acids. The V gene lost 2 bases and the J gene lost 3 bases, with 11 bases spanning the gap. Germline V gene sequence: CDR1 MGHDK, CDR2 SYGVNS. CDR3 nucleotide sequence: TGTGCCAGCAGTGAAAGTGGGGGAAACTACAATGAGCAGTTCTTC. Translating gives CASSESGGNYNEQFF. Using reference TRBV25-1 and TRBJ2-1 for the parts outside the CDR3, the full variable domain is EADIYQTPRYLVIGTGKKITLECSQTMGHDKMYWYQQDPGMELHLIHYSYGVNSTEKGDLSSESTVSRIRTEHFPLTLESARPSHTSQYLCASSESGGNYNEQFFGPGTRLTVL.

V and J are TRBV19 and TRBJ1-1; D not certain. The V end lost 5 bases, the J end lost 1 base, and 11 bases lay between the germline ends. This CDR3 contains 14 residues. Germline V gene lookup returns CDR1 LNHDA and CDR2 SQIVND (reference sequence). Here the CDR3 DNA reads TGTGCCAGTAGTTCCATAACCCAGAACACTGAAGCTTTCTTT. This translates into CASSSITQNTEAFF.

The chain links TRBV30 to TRBJ1-1, with D possibly TRBD1 on 6 matching bases. The V gene's germline CDR1 is GTSNPN and CDR2 SVGIG (reference sequence). CDR3 size: 11 residues. V was pared by 4 bases and J by 8 bases, with 11 bases between. Here the CDR3 DNA reads TGTGCCTGGAAGCAGGGGCCCGAAGCTTTCTTT. Its protein is CAWKQGPEAFF.

This clone appeared a single time. The CDR3: CASSPIQGNQPQHF. The DNA for the CDR3 is TGTGCCAGCTCACCAATTCAAGGCAATCAGCCCCAGCATTTT. The J gene is TRBJ1-5, the V gene TRBV18; D is uncertain. The CDR3 has 14 amino acids. Germline-derived CDR1 and CDR2 are KGHSH and LQKENI. V was pared by 2 bases and J by 2 bases, with 7 bases between.

The chain combines TRBV29-1 with TRBJ1-5; D is perhaps TRBD1 (5 bases). Trimming removed 4 bases at V and 5 bases at J, with 12 bases between. The CDR3 loop spans 13 amino acids. In germline, CDR1 is SQVTM, CDR2 ANQGSEA. The CDR3 bases are TGCAGCGTTGCGGGGGGGAGGTATCAGCCCCAGCATTTT. Its translation is CSVAGGRYQPQHF.

The gene calls are TRBV4-3 and TRBJ1-4; D is uncertain. Germline V gene data show CDR1 as LGHNA and CDR2 as YSLEER. This CDR3 is 14 amino acids long. Trimming took off 4 bases at V and 2 bases at J, with 8 bases between the two ends. CDR3 in amino acids: CASSREVTNEKLFF. The CDR3 region has the DNA TGCGCCAGCAGCCGAGAGGTGACTAATGAAAAACTGTTTTTT.

The chain uses TRBV7-2 and TRBJ2-7; a weak D match, TRBD1 (6 bases). The CDR3 contains 15 residues. Germline V CDR1 and CDR2: SGHTA, FQGNSA. The V end lost 5 bases, the J end lost 0 bases, and 14 bases lay between the germline ends. CDR3 sequence reads: CASSPHRVSSYEQYF. The CDR3 DNA reads TGTGCCAGCAGCCCCCACAGGGTCAGCTCCTACGAGCAGTACTTC.

This chain joins TRBV4-1 and TRBJ2-2, with D tentatively TRBD1 (6 bases). From germline, CDR1 is MGHRA and CDR2 YSYEKL. The CDR3 runs to 15 residues. Trimming removed 1 base at V and 5 bases at J, with 11 bases between. CDR3 coding DNA: TGCGCCAGCAGCCAAGGGGGGCAGGGGACCGGGGAGCTGTTTTTT. Translating gives CASSQGGQGTGELFF.

The J gene is TRBJ2-7, the V gene TRBV28, with 8 bases aligning to TRBD1. The trim removed 5 bases at V and 2 bases at J, leaving 8 bases unmatched. CDR1 is MDHEN, CDR2 SYDVKM, per germline. CDR3 length: 15 amino acids. This CDR3 reads CASSSWTGLTYEQYF. For the CDR3, the DNA is TGTGCCAGCAGTAGCTGGACAGGGTTGACCTACGAGCAGTACTTC.

J is TRBJ1-2 and V is TRBV5-1, with unresolved D. Germline CDR1 is SGHRS and CDR2 is YFSETQ. V gave up 4 bases and J gave up 8 bases, with 12 bases separating them. The CDR3 consists of 12 residues. The CDR3 DNA is TGCGCCAGCAGCCTTAATCTCGGAGGCTACACCTTC. It yields the protein CASSLNLGGYTF.

This clone was seen a single time. V is TRBV3-1 (or the pseudogene TRBV3-2) and J is TRBJ2-7; TRBD1 agrees at 8 bases. CDR1 is LGHDT, CDR2 YNNKEL, per germline (reference sequence). V lost 2 bases, J lost 5 bases, and 2 bases stayed unmatched. CDR3 size: 13 residues. The CDR3: CASSQNRGNEQYF. The CDR3 DNA reads TGTGCCAGCAGCCAAAACAGGGGGAACGAGCAGTACTTC.

The J gene is TRBJ1-2, the V gene TRBV4-2, with 7 bases matching TRBD1. Trimming took 2 bases from V and 8 from J; bases not matched to a gene: 11. The CDR3 runs 15 residues. Germline V gene data show CDR1 as LGHNA and CDR2 as YNFKEQ. The CDR3 loop is CASSQLRDSPLGYTF. The CDR3 nucleotides are TGTGCCAGCAGCCAACTTCGGGACAGTCCCCTGGGCTACACCTTC.

This chain connects TRBV3-1 (or the pseudogene TRBV3-2) to TRBJ2-4; 8 nucleotides line up with TRBD1. Germline-derived CDR1 and CDR2 are LGHDT and YNNKEL (reference sequence). This CDR3 is 19 amino acids long. J gave up 1 base and V 1 base, and 12 bases lay outside the gene matches. DNA for the CDR3: TGTGCCAGCAGCCAAGTCTGCCCGGGACAGGACCTCGCCAAAAACATTCAGTACTTC. Encoded protein: CASSQVCPGQDLAKNIQYF.

This clone showed up just once. The gene calls are TRBV1 and TRBJ2-5; TRBD2, the D gene given by the table, was not confirmed from the DNA. TRBV1 is termed a pseudogene. This CDR3 spans 16 amino acids. The DNA for the CDR3 is TGCACCAGCAGCCAAGGTGCCCTAGCGGAGGGAGAGACCCAGTACTTC. Translated, it gives CTSSQGALAEGETQYF.

The V gene is TRBV14, the J gene TRBJ2-3, with D maybe TRBD2 (6 bases). This CDR3 is 15 amino acids long. Germline V gene data show CDR1 as SGHDN and CDR2 as FVKESK. V lost 6 bases, J lost 2 bases, and 15 bases lay in between. The CDR3 sequence is CASSRLGGTTDTQYF. In DNA form, the CDR3 reads TGTGCCAGCAGTAGACTAGGAGGGACCACAGATACGCAGTATTTT.

This chain uses TRBV9 with TRBJ2-7; TRBD1 matches at 10 bases. The V segment lost 4 bases and the J segment 3 bases; nucleotides outside the gene matches: 7. Germline-derived CDR1 and CDR2 are SGDLS and YYNGEE. The CDR3 contains 15 residues. The CDR3 loop is CASSPRGQGIYEQYF. The CDR3 bases are TGTGCCAGCAGCCCCCGGGGACAGGGGATCTACGAGCAGTACTTC.

This sequence joins TRBV10-3 and TRBJ1-5; D is ambiguous. The CDR3 is 14 residues long. Between the trimmed V and J ends, which lost 6 bases and 6 bases, there was a span of 15 bases. Germline V gives CDR1 ENHRY, CDR2 SYGVKD. The DNA for the CDR3 is TGTGCCATCAGAGGAACCCTAGAGGGTCAGCCCCAGCATTTT. Protein: CAIRGTLEGQPQHF.

The V call is TRBV19, the J call TRBJ2-1, with 12 bases fitting TRBD2. The junction had 8 bases not matched to a gene; V was cut back by 4 bases and J by 7 bases. This CDR3 is 16 amino acids long. CDR1 and CDR2 from the germline V gene are LNHDA and SQIVND (reference sequence). CDR3 region: CASSTPSGGAGNEQFF. In DNA form, the CDR3 reads TGTGCCAGTAGTACCCCTAGCGGGGGGGCCGGGAATGAGCAGTTCTTC.

V is TRBV5-1 and J is TRBJ2-5; either TRBD1 or TRBD2 may fit D (5 bases each). The length of the CDR3 is 13 residues. From germline, CDR1 is SGHRS and CDR2 YFSETQ. V gave up 4 bases and J gave up 5 bases, with 12 bases separating them. The CDR3 DNA is TGCGCCAGCAGCCGCTGGGACGGTGAGACCCAGTACTTC. Protein product: CASSRWDGETQYF.

The chain links TRBV19 to TRBJ1-2, with a possible D match to TRBD1 (5 bases). The V and J ends lost 5 bases and 5 bases respectively, with 21 bases between them. Germline V gene lookup returns CDR1 LNHDA and CDR2 SQIVND (reference sequence). This CDR3 has 16 residues. The CDR3 reads CASSYARGRREYGYTF. The CDR3 bases are TGTGCCAGTAGTTATGCGCGGGGCAGGCGGGAGTATGGCTACACCTTC.

The rearrangement uses TRBV11-3 and TRBJ1-6, with 7 bases that match TRBD1. Germline V CDR1 and CDR2: SGHNT, YENEEA. V was clipped by 5 bases and J by 9 bases; unmatched bases: 13. This CDR3 comprises 16 residues. The CDR3 reads CASSNLDRPTSSPLHF. Written as DNA, the CDR3 is TGTGCCAGCAGCAATCTGGACAGGCCAACCAGTTCACCCCTCCACTTT.

The J gene is TRBJ1-5, the V gene TRBV5-5; TRBD1 agrees at 11 bases. Losses at the gene ends were 3 bases for V and 6 bases for J; bases not matched to a gene: 5. This CDR3 contains 15 residues. In germline, CDR1 is SGHKS, CDR2 YYEKEE (reference sequence). The chain's CDR3 is CASSSGTGGGQPQHF. The DNA of the CDR3 is TGTGCCAGCAGCTCTGGGACAGGGGGAGGTCAGCCCCAGCATTTT. The full variable domain, in which reference TRBV5-5 and TRBJ1-5 provide the parts outside the CDR3, is DAGVTQSPTHLIKTRGQQVTLRCSPISGHKSVSWYQQVLGQGPQFIFQYYEKEERGRGNFPDRFSARQFPNYSSELNVNALLLGDSALYLCASSSGTGGGQPQHFGDGTRLSIL.

The chain employs TRBV11-3 and TRBJ1-6; D not certain. Germline V gene data show CDR1 as SGHNT and CDR2 as YENEEA. Trimming removed 5 bases from V and 10 bases from J, with 12 bases in between. The CDR3 runs to 13 residues. In DNA, the CDR3 is TGTGCCAGCAGCGTCTCGTCGGAATCACCCCTCCACTTT. Encoded protein: CASSVSSESPLHF. The full variable domain, completed using reference TRBV11-3 and TRBJ1-6, is EAGVVQSPRYKIIEKKQPVAFWCNPISGHNTLYWYLQNLGQGPELLIRYENEEAVDDSQLPKDRFSAERLKGVDSTLKIQPAELGDSAVYLCASSVSSESPLHFGNGTRLTVT.

This rearrangement joins TRBV11-2 to TRBJ2-6, with 12 nucleotides matching TRBD2. The germline gives CDR1 SGHAT, CDR2 FQNNGV. Germline trimming cut 8 bases from V and 4 bases from J; bases unmatched to any gene: 9. The CDR3 is 17 amino acids. The CDR3: CASGRTSGTGGANVLTF. Here the CDR3 DNA reads TGTGCCAGCGGACGGACTAGCGGGACGGGAGGGGCCAACGTCCTGACTTTC.

The chain has TRBV7-9 and TRBJ1-1, with 7 bases matching TRBD1. The length of the CDR3 is 13 residues. Germline assignment: CDR1 SEHNR and CDR2 FQNEAQ (reference sequence). J was trimmed by 4 bases and V by 6 bases; bases with no gene match: 5. CDR3 nucleotide sequence: TGTGCCAGCAGTGTGGGGACAGCCACTGAAGCTTTCTTT. It encodes CASSVGTATEAFF.

The rearrangement links TRBV6-5 to TRBJ1-1, with D possibly matching TRBD1 (6 bases). V lost 8 bases, J lost 1 base, and 11 bases lay in between. Per the germline V gene, CDR1 is MNHEY and CDR2 is SVGAGI. The CDR3 has 13 residues. The CDR3 sequence is CASHRVGNTEAFF. Here the CDR3 DNA reads TGTGCCAGCCACAGGGTGGGGAACACTGAAGCTTTCTTT.